This entry is about one T cell receptor beta chain. These data are taken from a study of control samples from healthy donors and cancer patients. Repertoires were generated with immunoSEQ multiplex PCR, while TCRdb's copy carries only in-frame clones and drops some. Found here are about 160,000 clones, about 94% of them singletons; the top ten hold 13% to 15%. Trimming removed 6 bases from V and 3 bases from J; junction bases left unmatched: 2. CDR1 is LNHDA and CDR2 is SQIVND in the germline V gene (reference sequence). The CDR3 has 13 residues. The chain combines TRBV19 with TRBJ2-3; TRBD2 agrees at 8 bases. The sequenced sample was PBMCs. This clonotype was obtained from a man aged 60 to 69 with colorectal cancer. CDR3 DNA sequence: TGTGCCAGTAGGACTAGCGCAACAGATACGCAGTATTTT. It yields the protein CASRTSATDTQYF.